This T cell receptor (beta chain) stems from a study of CD8 T cells in Susac syndrome. The CDR3 is 15 residues long. V was clipped by 5 bases and J by 6 bases; unmatched bases: 10. Germline V gene sequence: CDR1 LNHDA, CDR2 SQIVND (reference sequence). The CD8+ and CD4+ T cells were negatively isolated, with the TEMRA cells enriched by FACS. RNA was extracted with the RNeasy kit, and a quantity of about 0.5 to 1 ug was reverse transcribed using random hexamers. TCRdb itself ran the immunoSEQ multiplex PCR reads through MiXCR, one entry per CDR3 protein. The table has 130,000 or so distinct CDR3 sequences, around nine tenths seen once.

Sequenced input: CD8+ T cells from PBMCs. This receptor was obtained from a human donor with multiple sclerosis. The chain is built from TRBV19 and TRBJ1-5; 7 bases fit TRBD1. CDR3 coding DNA: TGTGCCAGTAGTGGGGGGACAGCTCCTGGTCAGCCCCAGCATTTT. This codes for CASSGGTAPGQPQHF.